These 15 T cell receptor beta chains share one sample of origin, sequenced in a study of T cell repertoires in cytomegalovirus infection. TCRdb processed the reads anew with MiXCR; each CDR3 protein has one entry. The profile shows about 97,000 distinct CDR3 sequences, about 17% of them singletons. Specimen: PBMCs. These receptors originate from a human donor in good health (CMV status not recorded). Some clones in this sample may be carry-over from other donors' samples.

This clonotype was seen only a few times. The chain uses TRBV5-1 and TRBJ1-1; D not certain. The CDR3 has 14 amino acids. Trimming shortened V by 2 bases and J by 1 base, and 9 bases separated the two germline ends. Germline V CDR1 and CDR2: SGHRS, YFSETQ. The CDR3 here is CASSLSSRNTEAFF. The CDR3 DNA follows: TGCGCCAGCAGCTTAAGTAGCCGGAACACTGAAGCTTTCTTT.

In its sample, this clonotype was seen many times. V is TRBV7-2 and J is TRBJ1-5; no clear D. Trimming removed 1 base from V and 7 bases from J, with 5 bases in between. The germline CDR1 and CDR2 sequences are SGHTA and FQGNSA. The CDR3 is 12 amino acids. The CDR3 DNA is TGTGCCAGCAGCTTAGGACTGCAGCCCCAGCATTTT. Its translation: CASSLGLQPQHF.

V is TRBV20-1 and J is TRBJ2-5; possible D gene TRBD2, 6 bases. The CDR3 extends over 13 amino acids. The ends were cut back, 5 bases at V and 5 bases at J, with 15 bases in the middle. CDR1 is DFQATT, CDR2 SNEGSKA, per germline (reference sequence). CDR3 nucleotide sequence: TGCAGTGCTGGCGGGACCGTTGGCGAGACCCAGTACTTC. Its protein is CSAGGTVGETQYF.

This clonotype occurred many times. The V call is TRBV12-3 or TRBV12-4, the J call TRBJ1-1; tentatively, D is TRBD1 (5 bases). This CDR3 is built from 13 residues. V lost 7 bases and J lost 6, with 15 bases in between. The CDR3 sequence is CASTGPSRAEAFF. CDR3 in DNA: TGTGCCAGCACGGGACCATCGAGAGCTGAAGCTTTCTTT.

As for this clonotype: This sequence may be a read error, since a much larger clone differs from it by one base. The rearrangement uses TRBV7-7 and TRBJ2-5; D perhaps matches TRBD2 (6 bases). The CDR3 spans 13 residues. Per germline, CDR1 SSHAT and CDR2 FNYEAQ (reference sequence). This CDR3 reads CASSLDYRETQHF. The CDR3 DNA follows: TGTGCTAGCAGCTTAGATTATCGGGAGACCCAGCACTTC. The variable domain in full, completed from reference TRBV7-7 and TRBJ2-5, reads GAGVSQSPRYKVTKRGQDVTLRCDPISSHATLYWYQQALGQGPEFLTYFNYEAQPDKSGLPSDRFSAERPEGSISTLTIQRTEQRDSAMYRCASSLDYRETQHFGPGTRLLVL.

The table lists this clonotype with many counts. The chain employs TRBV5-1 and TRBJ1-2; D is unresolved. Germline lookup yields CDR1 SGHRS and CDR2 YFSETQ. This CDR3 is 11 amino acids long. The V end lost 3 bases, the J end lost 7 bases, and 7 bases lay between the germline ends. The CDR3: CASSSPGGYTF. The CDR3, as DNA: TGCGCCAGCAGCTCGCCCGGTGGCTACACCTTC.

The V and J genes are TRBV20-1 and TRBJ2-2; D unresolved. Trimming left V 3 bases short and J 4 bases short, with 12 bases between. This CDR3 has 14 amino acids. From germline, CDR1 is DFQATT and CDR2 SNEGSKA (reference sequence). The CDR3: CSASLIIGTGELFF. CDR3 DNA sequence: TGCAGTGCTAGTCTGATTATCGGCACCGGGGAGCTGTTTTTT.

This clonotype was counted many times. The V gene is TRBV7-2, the J gene TRBJ1-1; 7 positions match TRBD1. V gave up 3 bases and J gave up 4 bases; unmatched junction bases: 8. Germline V gives CDR1 SGHTA, CDR2 FQGNSA. The CDR3 extends over 15 amino acids. CDR3 DNA sequence: TGTGCCAGCAGCTTTACAGGGGTCCTTGCCACTGAAGCTTTCTTT. Encoded protein: CASSFTGVLATEAFF.

The rearrangement links TRBV7-9 to TRBJ2-5; D gene ambiguous. V lost 5 bases, J lost 1 base, and 14 bases lay in between. The germline CDR1 and CDR2 sequences are SEHNR and FQNEAQ (reference sequence). The CDR3 is 15 amino acids. The CDR3 nucleotides read TGTGCCAGCAGCGGTAGGCTGCGCTCCCAAGAGACCCAGTACTTC. Translating it yields CASSGRLRSQETQYF.

The chain links TRBV20-1 to TRBJ2-1; possible D gene TRBD2, 7 bases. The CDR3 spans 14 residues. Trimming pared 5 bases from V and 6 bases from J, leaving 17 bases between. Germline V CDR1 and CDR2: DFQATT, SNEGSKA (reference sequence). In nucleotides, the CDR3 is TGCAGTGCTGGAGGGGGGGGGGCATCCAATGAGCAGTTCTTC. It codes for CSAGGGGASNEQFF.

J is TRBJ2-2 and V is TRBV19, with a tentative D call TRBD1 (6 bases). The CDR3 runs to 14 residues. V lost 7 bases to trimming and J lost 3 bases, with 12 bases between them. Germline CDR1 LNHDA, CDR2 SQIVND (reference sequence). CDR3 sequence: CASTQGSYTGELFF. The CDR3, as DNA: TGTGCCAGTACCCAGGGGTCGTACACCGGGGAGCTGTTTTTT.

This clonotype has only a few counts. V and J are TRBV15 and TRBJ2-5; D call uncertain. The CDR3 contains 13 residues. Germline V gene data show CDR1 as LNHNV and CDR2 as YYDKDF (reference sequence). V was shortened by 1 base and J by 5 bases, with 8 bases between the two germline ends. The DNA of the CDR3 is TGTGCCACCAGCAGAGTGATCCAGGAGACCCAGTACTTC. Residues: CATSRVIQETQYF.

This clonotype has a handful of counts. V and J are TRBV7-3 and TRBJ2-1; D unresolved. The CDR3 has 12 amino acids. Germline V lookup: CDR1 SGHTA, CDR2 FQGTGA. Trimming took off 6 bases at V and 5 bases at J, with 8 bases between the two ends. The CDR3 region has the DNA TGTGCCAGCAGTTATTTAGACAATGAGCAGTTCTTC. Amino acid sequence: CASSYLDNEQFF.

A few counts support this clonotype. The genes are TRBV27 and TRBJ2-3; 14 positions match TRBD2. The V gene's germline CDR1 is MNHEY and CDR2 SMNVEV (reference sequence). V was pared by 6 bases and J by 6 bases, with 5 bases of the junction left unmatched. The CDR3 runs 15 residues. The CDR3 nucleotides read TGTGCCAGCAGGGGACTAGCGGGGGCCGAGGATACGCAGTATTTT. The encoded protein is CASRGLAGAEDTQYF.

This clonotype has at least ten counts. The chain recombines TRBV7-8 with TRBJ1-5; TRBD1 agrees at 7 bases. V trimming: 4 bases; J trimming: 6 bases; junction bases outside the gene matches: 15. Germline CDR1 SGHVS, CDR2 FQNEAQ. This CDR3 contains 17 residues. The CDR3 nucleotides are TGTGCCAGCAGCTCGCCCTCGGGACAGCTCAGGCGTCAGCCCCAGCATTTT. This translates into CASSSPSGQLRRQPQHF.